Presented here are 2 T cell receptor beta chains from one specimen sequenced in a study of T cells in Graves' hyperthyroidism and ophthalmopathy. TCR beta CDR3 region amplification was performed from RNA transcripts. When the TCR CDR3 underwent first-round RT-PCR, the HTBI primer set was used. TCRdb itself ran the multiplex PCR reads through MiXCR, one entry per CDR3 protein. This sample has about 720,000 distinct CDR3 sequences, with over 15% found just once. The sample was blood. All receptors come from a woman between 45 and 65 years old with Graves' hyperthyroidism that later progressed to Graves' ophthalmopathy.

This clonotype showed up just a few times. This chain joins TRBV4-1 and TRBJ1-1, with TRBD1 matching 7 bases. With 0 bases clipped from V and 2 bases from J, the junction kept 6 bases outside the gene matches. Germline lookup yields CDR1 MGHRA and CDR2 YSYEKL. The CDR3 extends over 16 amino acids. Written as DNA, the CDR3 is TGCGCCAGCAGCCAAGACACCGGGACAGCAAACACTGAAGCTTTCTTT. Protein: CASSQDTGTANTEAFF.

J is TRBJ1-2 and V is TRBV6-1, with D maybe TRBD1 (6 bases). Germline V gene lookup returns CDR1 MNHNS and CDR2 SASEGT. Deletions cut 6 bases from V and 4 bases from J, with 12 bases between. The CDR3 is 13 residues long. The CDR3: CASREPGAYGYTF. CDR3 DNA: TGTGCCAGCAGAGAGCCAGGGGCCTATGGCTACACCTTC.